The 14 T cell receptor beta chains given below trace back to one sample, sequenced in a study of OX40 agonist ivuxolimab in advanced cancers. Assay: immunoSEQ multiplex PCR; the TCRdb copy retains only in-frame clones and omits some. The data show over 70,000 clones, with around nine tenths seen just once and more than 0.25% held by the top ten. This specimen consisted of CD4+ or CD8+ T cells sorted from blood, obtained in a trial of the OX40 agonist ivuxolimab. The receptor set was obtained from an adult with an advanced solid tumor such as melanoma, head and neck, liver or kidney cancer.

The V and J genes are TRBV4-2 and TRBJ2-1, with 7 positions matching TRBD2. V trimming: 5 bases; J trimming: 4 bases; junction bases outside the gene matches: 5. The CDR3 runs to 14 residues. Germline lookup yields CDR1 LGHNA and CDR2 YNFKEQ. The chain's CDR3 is CASSEGRGYNEQFF. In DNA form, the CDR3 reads TGTGCCAGCAGCGAGGGGCGGGGGTACAATGAGCAGTTCTTC.

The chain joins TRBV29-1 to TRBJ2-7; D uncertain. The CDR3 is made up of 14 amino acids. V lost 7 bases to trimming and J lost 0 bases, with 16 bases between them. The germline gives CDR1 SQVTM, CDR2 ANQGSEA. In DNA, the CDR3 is TGCAGCGGTCGCCGGGCCCCAATCTCCTACGAGCAGTACTTC. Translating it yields CSGRRAPISYEQYF.

CDR3 in DNA: TGTGCCAGCAGTGAAGCCACGACAGGGAACACTGAAGCTTTCTTT. Encoded protein: CASSEATTGNTEAFF. This sequence joins TRBV2 and TRBJ1-1, with D tentatively TRBD1 (6 bases). The CDR3 is 15 amino acids. Trimming took 0 bases from V and 1 from J, leaving 9 bases between them. In germline, CDR1 is SNHLY, CDR2 FYNNEI.

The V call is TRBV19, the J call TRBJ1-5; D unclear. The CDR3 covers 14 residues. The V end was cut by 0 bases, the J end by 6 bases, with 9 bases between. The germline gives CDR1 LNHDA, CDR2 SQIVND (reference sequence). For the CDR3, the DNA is TGTGCCAGTAGTATAGAGGGAACCTTTCAGCCCCAGCATTTT. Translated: CASSIEGTFQPQHF.

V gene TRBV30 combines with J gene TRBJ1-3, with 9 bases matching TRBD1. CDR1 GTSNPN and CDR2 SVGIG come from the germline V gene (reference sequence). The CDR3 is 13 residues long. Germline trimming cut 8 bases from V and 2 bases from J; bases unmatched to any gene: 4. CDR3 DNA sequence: TGTGCCGGACAGGGGAAGGCTGGAAACACCATATATTTT. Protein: CAGQGKAGNTIYF.

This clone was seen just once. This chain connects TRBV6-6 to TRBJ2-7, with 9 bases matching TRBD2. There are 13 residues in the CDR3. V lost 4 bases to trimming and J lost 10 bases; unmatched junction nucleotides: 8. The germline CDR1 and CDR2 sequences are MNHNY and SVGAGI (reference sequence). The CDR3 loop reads CASSLQRGVEQYF. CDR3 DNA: TGTGCCAGCAGTTTACAGCGGGGGGTCGAACAGTACTTC.

The CDR3 region has the DNA TGTGCCTGGGGGATACAGGGTCTAAGGAGCTACACCTTC. Amino acids: CAWGIQGLRSYTF. This chain uses TRBV30 with TRBJ1-2; D might be TRBD1 (6 bases). The CDR3 has 13 residues. V shed 5 bases and J shed 9 bases, with 19 bases lying between them. The germline gives CDR1 GTSNPN, CDR2 SVGIG (reference sequence).

This CDR3 reads CASSLTSQETQYF. The CDR3 DNA sequence: TGTGCCAGCAGCTTGACTAGCCAAGAGACCCAGTACTTC. The rearrangement uses TRBV5-4 and TRBJ2-5; the D gene is possibly TRBD2 (5 bases). This CDR3 spans 13 amino acids. Germline CDR1 reads SGHNT; CDR2 reads YYREEE (reference sequence). V lost 1 base to trimming and J lost 1 base, with 5 bases between them.

CDR3 sequence (DNA): TGTGCCACCATTGGACTTTCAGATACGCAGTATTTT. Residues: CATIGLSDTQYF. The chain uses TRBV6-5 and TRBJ2-3; maybe TRBD2 (5 bases). Trimming took off 10 bases at V and 4 bases at J, with 12 bases between the two ends. This CDR3 comprises 12 residues. Germline-derived CDR1 and CDR2 are MNHEY and SVGAGI.

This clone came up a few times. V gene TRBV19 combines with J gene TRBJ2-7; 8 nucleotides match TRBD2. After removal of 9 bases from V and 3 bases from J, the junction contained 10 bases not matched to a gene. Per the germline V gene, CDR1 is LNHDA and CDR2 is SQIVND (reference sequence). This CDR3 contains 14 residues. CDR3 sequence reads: CASRGGIGFYEQYF. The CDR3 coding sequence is TGTGCCAGCCGCGGGGGGATAGGGTTCTACGAGCAGTACTTC.

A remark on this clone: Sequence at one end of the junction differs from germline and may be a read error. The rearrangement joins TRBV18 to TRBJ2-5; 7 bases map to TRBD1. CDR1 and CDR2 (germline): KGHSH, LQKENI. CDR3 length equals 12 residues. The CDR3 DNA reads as TGTGCCAGCTCACCACCAAGGGGCAGGGGGAACTTC. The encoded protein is CASSPPRGRGNF.

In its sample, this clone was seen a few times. CDR3 sequence (DNA): TGTGCCAGCAGTGAATATGTCCGTAGCGCTTTCTTT. This encodes CASSEYVRSAFF. The genes are TRBV2 and TRBJ1-1, with D unclear. Germline CDR1 is SNHLY and CDR2 is FYNNEI. The V end lost 2 bases, the J end lost 11 bases, and 12 bases lay between the germline ends. This CDR3 comprises 12 residues.

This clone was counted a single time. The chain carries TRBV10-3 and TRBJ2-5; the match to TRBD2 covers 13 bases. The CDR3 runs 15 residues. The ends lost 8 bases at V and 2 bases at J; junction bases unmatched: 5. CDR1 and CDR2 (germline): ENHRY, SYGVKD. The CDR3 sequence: CAIRGTSGAQETQYF. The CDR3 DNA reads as TGTGCCATCCGGGGGACTAGCGGGGCACAAGAGACCCAGTACTTC.

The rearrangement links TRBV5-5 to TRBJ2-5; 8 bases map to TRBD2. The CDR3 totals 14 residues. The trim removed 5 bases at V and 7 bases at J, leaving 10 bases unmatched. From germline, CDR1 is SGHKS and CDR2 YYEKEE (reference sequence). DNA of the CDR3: TGTGCCAGCAGTGGGACTAGAGGGTGGGTGACCCAGTACTTC. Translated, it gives CASSGTRGWVTQYF.